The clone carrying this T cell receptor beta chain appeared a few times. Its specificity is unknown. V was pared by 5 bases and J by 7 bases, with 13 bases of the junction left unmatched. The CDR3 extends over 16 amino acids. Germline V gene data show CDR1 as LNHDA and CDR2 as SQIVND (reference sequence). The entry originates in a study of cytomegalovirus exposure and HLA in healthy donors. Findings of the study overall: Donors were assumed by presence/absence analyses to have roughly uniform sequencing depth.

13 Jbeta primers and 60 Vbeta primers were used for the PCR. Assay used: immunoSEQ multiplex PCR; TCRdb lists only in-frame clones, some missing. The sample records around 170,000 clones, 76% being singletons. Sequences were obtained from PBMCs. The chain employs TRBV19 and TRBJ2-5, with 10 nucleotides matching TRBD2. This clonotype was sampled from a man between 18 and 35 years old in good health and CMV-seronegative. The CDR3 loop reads CASSRGPSGSRGTQYF. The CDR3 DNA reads TGTGCCAGTAGTCGGGGGCCTAGCGGGAGTAGGGGGACCCAGTACTTC. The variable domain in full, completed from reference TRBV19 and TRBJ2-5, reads DGGITQSPKYLFRKEGQNVTLSCEQNLNHDAMYWYRQDPGQGLRLIYYSQIVNDFQKGDIAEGYSVSREKKESFPLTVTSAQKNPTAFYLCASSRGPSGSRGTQYFGPGTRLLVL.